Below, 29 T cell receptor beta chains from the same sample are listed, as sequenced in a study of shared clonotypes between healthy human individuals. Produced via immunoSEQ multiplex PCR; TCRdb's table is partial and in-frame only. The profile shows roughly 1,100,000 clones, about 75% of them singletons. The specimen sequenced was memory CD4+ T cells sorted from blood. Noted subset: CD45RA-negative fraction. These receptors came from a man aged 18 to 30 in good health.

The CDR3 DNA is TGTGCCAGTAGTCCCGTTAGAGCTAACTACGAGCAGTACTTC. Encoded protein: CASSPVRANYEQYF. V usage is TRBV19 and J usage is TRBJ2-7; no clear D. Germline assignment: CDR1 LNHDA and CDR2 SQIVND (reference sequence). The CDR3 is made up of 14 amino acids. V was trimmed by 5 bases and J by 3 bases, leaving 14 bases between them.

The chain employs TRBV5-3 and TRBJ1-6; no definite D call. TRBV5-3 is an ORF, with its function uncertain. There are 11 residues in the CDR3. The ends were cut back, 8 bases at V and 7 bases at J, with 7 bases in the middle. CDR3 loop: CASGKNSPLHF. CDR3 bases: TGTGCCAGCGGGAAAAATTCACCCCTCCACTTT.

The rearrangement links TRBV5-1 to TRBJ1-4; 8 nucleotides agree with TRBD1. V dropped 0 bases and J dropped 8; count of bases not matched to a gene: 3. This CDR3 spans 14 amino acids. Per the germline V gene, CDR1 is SGHRS and CDR2 is YFSETQ. CDR3 region: CASSLGDRGEKLFF. The CDR3 nucleotides are TGCGCCAGCAGCTTGGGAGACAGGGGAGAAAAACTGTTTTTT.

This rearrangement joins TRBV18 to TRBJ2-1, with 9 bases matching TRBD2. V gave up 3 bases and J gave up 8 bases; unmatched junction bases: 8. CDR1 and CDR2 (germline): KGHSH, LQKENI. The length of the CDR3 is 15 residues. This CDR3 reads CASSPPGSGSHEQFF. As DNA, the CDR3 is TGTGCCAGCTCACCCCCGGGTAGCGGGAGCCATGAGCAGTTCTTC.

This chain joins TRBV29-1 and TRBJ2-7; D unclear. CDR3 length: 13 residues. The V end was cut by 2 bases, the J end by 1 base, with 9 bases between. From germline, CDR1 is SQVTM and CDR2 ANQGSEA. Here the CDR3 reads CSVELTHSYEQYF. The CDR3 bases are TGCAGCGTTGAATTGACCCATTCCTACGAGCAGTACTTC.

The J gene is TRBJ2-7, the V gene TRBV2, with 9 bases fitting TRBD1. V lost 6 bases, J lost 0 bases, and 6 bases stayed unmatched. CDR1 and CDR2 from the germline V gene are SNHLY and FYNNEI. This CDR3 contains 15 residues. The CDR3 loop is CASSRDRDSSYEQYF. CDR3 in DNA: TGTGCCAGCAGCCGGGACAGGGATAGCTCCTACGAGCAGTACTTC. Complete variable domain (other parts from reference TRBV2 and TRBJ2-7): EPEVTQTPSHQVTQMGQEVILRCVPISNHLYFYWYRQILGQKVEFLVSFYNNEISEKSEIFDDQFSVERPDGSNFTLKIRSTKLEDSAMYFCASSRDRDSSYEQYFGPGTRLTVT.

This chain uses TRBV4-1 with TRBJ1-2; D might be TRBD1 (6 bases). Looked up from germline, CDR1 is MGHRA and CDR2 is YSYEKL. This CDR3 has 14 amino acids. V was pared by 0 bases and J by 8 bases, with 13 bases between. The CDR3 DNA sequence: TGCGCCAGCAGCCAAGACCCGAACAGGGACGGCTACACCTTC. Its translation is CASSQDPNRDGYTF.

Concerning this clone: Other DNA sequences in this specimen translate into the identical CDR3. The chain joins TRBV6-1 to TRBJ2-5; possibly TRBD1 for D (6 bases). Germline lookup yields CDR1 MNHNS and CDR2 SASEGT. V was shortened by 4 bases and J by 4 bases, with 10 bases between the two germline ends. The CDR3 has 13 amino acids. The CDR3 nucleotides are TGTGCCAGCAGTGCCACAGGGAGAGAGACCCAGTACTTC. This encodes CASSATGRETQYF.

The chain employs TRBV9 and TRBJ2-5, with 12 bases matching TRBD2. The CDR3 runs to 18 residues. The V gene's germline CDR1 is SGDLS and CDR2 YYNGEE. V lost 0 bases to trimming and J lost 4 bases; unmatched junction nucleotides: 10. CDR3 DNA sequence: TGTGCCAGCAGCGTAGGGCTAGCGGGAGGGCTGGGTAGAGAGACCCAGTACTTC. As protein: CASSVGLAGGLGRETQYF. Full variable domain (remainder filled in from reference TRBV9 and TRBJ2-5): DSGVTQTPKHLITATGQRVTLRCSPRSGDLSVYWYQQSLDQGLQFLIQYYNGEERAKGNILERFSAQQFPDLHSELNLSSLELGDSALYFCASSVGLAGGLGRETQYFGPGTRLLVL.

The chain has TRBV6-5 and TRBJ2-1; 8 bases align to TRBD2. This CDR3 is built from 13 residues. CDR1 and CDR2 (germline): MNHEY, SVGAGI. V shed 8 bases and J 6 bases; nucleotides not matched to a gene: 6. The CDR3: CASLAGGANEQFF. CDR3 nucleotides: TGTGCCAGCCTCGCGGGAGGAGCCAATGAGCAGTTCTTC.

The rearrangement joins TRBV9 to TRBJ1-5, with 7 bases fitting TRBD1. V lost 0 bases to trimming and J lost 7 bases; unmatched junction nucleotides: 7. The CDR3 covers 15 residues. Germline CDR1 SGDLS, CDR2 YYNGEE. CDR3 amino acids: CASSVGSGGYQPQHF. The DNA of the CDR3 is TGTGCCAGCAGCGTAGGTTCAGGGGGTTACCAGCCCCAGCATTTT.

The rearrangement uses TRBV9 and TRBJ1-2; 8 bases fit TRBD1. V trimming: 0 bases; J trimming: 6 bases; junction bases outside the gene matches: 7. The germline CDR1 and CDR2 sequences are SGDLS and YYNGEE. The CDR3 contains 15 residues. CDR3 nucleotides: TGTGCCAGCAGCGTAGATACCGACAGGGGCCATGGCTACACCTTC. It yields the protein CASSVDTDRGHGYTF.

V usage is TRBV5-4 and J usage is TRBJ2-3; perhaps TRBD2 as D (7 bases). The germline gives CDR1 SGHNT, CDR2 YYREEE (reference sequence). The CDR3 is 14 residues long. V lost 5 bases and J lost 6, with 16 bases in between. The CDR3 coding sequence is TGTGCCAGCAGAGGGGGGGGCGCTAGGGATACGCAGTATTTT. Encoded protein: CASRGGGARDTQYF. Complete variable domain (other parts from reference TRBV5-4 and TRBJ2-3): ETGVTQSPTHLIKTRGQQVTLRCSSQSGHNTVSWYQQALGQGPQFIFQYYREEENGRGNFPPRFSGLQFPNYSSELNVNALELDDSALYLCASRGGGARDTQYFGPGTRLTVL.

The CDR3 DNA reads as TGTGCCAGCTCACCACAGGCGCCGGGGGAGACCCAGTACTTC. Encoded protein: CASSPQAPGETQYF. The genes are TRBV18 and TRBJ2-5, with D possibly TRBD2 on 5 matching bases. The V end was cut by 1 base, the J end by 5 bases, with 11 bases between. Germline lookup yields CDR1 KGHSH and CDR2 LQKENI. This CDR3 is 14 amino acids long.

This clone was seen ten or more times. This chain connects TRBV6-5 to TRBJ2-1; TRBD2 aligns across 8 bases. The CDR3 is 15 residues long. Germline V CDR1 and CDR2: MNHEY, SVGAGI. Trimming at V came to 6 bases and at J to 8 bases, leaving 12 bases not matched to a gene. DNA of the CDR3: TGTGCCAGCAGATGGGCGGGGGGCAGGGAGGATGAGCAGTTCTTC. It codes for CASRWAGGREDEQFF.

The chain uses TRBV28 and TRBJ2-5; 8 positions match TRBD1. Unmatched junction bases numbered 7, after V lost 3 bases and J lost 4 bases. The germline gives CDR1 MDHEN, CDR2 SYDVKM. The CDR3 consists of 15 residues. For the CDR3, the DNA is TGTGCCAGCAGTTTCCGCGGACAGGGCGGAGAGACCCAGTACTTC. Protein: CASSFRGQGGETQYF.

This chain uses TRBV19 with TRBJ1-2; 8 bases line up with TRBD1. V lost 7 bases, J lost 6 bases, and 7 bases stayed unmatched. The CDR3 runs 13 residues. Germline CDR1 is LNHDA and CDR2 is SQIVND (reference sequence). The CDR3 is CASIRGRGDGYTF. CDR3 bases: TGTGCCAGTATCAGGGGGCGCGGTGATGGCTACACCTTC.

The rearrangement uses TRBV19 and TRBJ2-3, with 15 nucleotides matching TRBD2. The germline gives CDR1 LNHDA, CDR2 SQIVND (reference sequence). This CDR3 comprises 16 residues. Trimming took 5 bases from V and 10 from J; bases not matched to a gene: 10. This CDR3 is CASSSGLAGGLMPQYF. The DNA for the CDR3 is TGTGCCAGTAGTTCAGGACTAGCGGGAGGGCTTATGCCGCAGTATTTT. The variable domain in full, completed from reference TRBV19 and TRBJ2-3, reads DGGITQSPKYLFRKEGQNVTLSCEQNLNHDAMYWYRQDPGQGLRLIYYSQIVNDFQKGDIAEGYSVSREKKESFPLTVTSAQKNPTAFYLCASSSGLAGGLMPQYFGPGTRLTVL.

As to this clone: Other DNA sequences of this sample code for an identical CDR3. The CDR3 DNA is TGTGCCACCAGCAGGGGCAGCTCCTACAATGAGCAGTTCTTC. Its protein product is CATSRGSSYNEQFF. V usage is TRBV15 and J usage is TRBJ2-1; D not resolved. Trimming took off 3 bases at V and 0 bases at J, with 6 bases between the two ends. Germline V gene data show CDR1 as LNHNV and CDR2 as YYDKDF (reference sequence). This CDR3 is built from 14 residues.

The chain employs TRBV7-9 and TRBJ2-3; a possible D gene is TRBD1 (5 bases). From germline, CDR1 is SEHNR and CDR2 FQNEAQ (reference sequence). Trimming stripped 4 bases from V and 0 bases from J, with 5 bases between. The CDR3 contains 13 residues. The DNA for the CDR3 is TGTGCCAGCAGCTGGACAAGCACAGATACGCAGTATTTT. This gives the protein CASSWTSTDTQYF. Drawing the rest from reference TRBV7-9 and TRBJ2-3, the complete variable domain is DTGVSQNPRHKITKRGQNVTFRCDPISEHNRLYWYRQTLGQGPEFLTYFQNEAQLEKSRLLSDRFSAERPKGSFSTLEIQRTEQGDSAMYLCASSWTSTDTQYFGPGTRLTVL.

This clone was seen only once. The gene calls are TRBV28 and TRBJ1-4; 9 bases map to TRBD1. The V segment lost 3 bases and the J segment 4 bases; nucleotides outside the gene matches: 3. Germline-derived CDR1 and CDR2 are MDHEN and SYDVKM. This CDR3 is 15 amino acids long. Here the CDR3 reads CASSLGDRVNEKLFF. Written as DNA, the CDR3 is TGTGCCAGCAGTTTGGGGGACAGGGTTAATGAAAAACTGTTTTTT.

V is TRBV11-3 and J is TRBJ2-1; D is tentatively TRBD1 or TRBD2 (6 bases each). Per germline, CDR1 SGHNT and CDR2 YENEEA. Trimming shortened V by 1 base and J by 8 bases, and 9 bases separated the two germline ends. The CDR3 consists of 13 residues. CDR3 residues: CASSLGGAYEQFF. DNA of the CDR3: TGTGCCAGCAGCTTAGGGGGGGCTTATGAGCAGTTCTTC.

The CDR3 region has the DNA TGCGCCAGCAGCCAAGATCAGACGGGGACCCAGTACTTC. Residues: CASSQDQTGTQYF. The V and J genes are TRBV4-1 and TRBJ2-5; D gene unclear. V lost 0 bases, J lost 7 bases, and 9 bases lay in between. The CDR3 length is 13 residues. Germline V gene sequence: CDR1 MGHRA, CDR2 YSYEKL.

The genes are TRBV7-6 and TRBJ1-2; 11 bases line up with TRBD1. CDR1 SGHVS and CDR2 FNYEAQ come from the germline V gene. The CDR3 is 14 residues long. J was trimmed by 4 bases and V by 5 bases; bases with no gene match: 3. CDR3 DNA sequence: TGTGCCAGCAGCGCCGGGACAGGGGGCTATGGCTACACCTTC. This codes for CASSAGTGGYGYTF. Complete variable domain (other parts from reference TRBV7-6 and TRBJ1-2): GAGVSQSPRYKVTKRGQDVALRCDPISGHVSLYWYRQALGQGPEFLTYFNYEAQQDKSGLPNDRFSAERPEGSISTLTIQRTEQRDSAMYRCASSAGTGGYGYTFGSGTRLTVV.

This chain uses TRBV5-5 with TRBJ1-1; perhaps TRBD1 as D (6 bases). Per germline, CDR1 SGHKS and CDR2 YYEKEE (reference sequence). This CDR3 region has 16 residues. Deletions cut 4 bases from V and 6 bases from J, with 22 bases between. DNA of the CDR3: TGTGCCAGCAGCAAGGACAGAGTAGTATTCGCGCCTGAAGCTTTCTTT. Protein product: CASSKDRVVFAPEAFF.

J is TRBJ1-1 and V is TRBV10-3; tentative D call: TRBD1 (6 bases). CDR1 ENHRY and CDR2 SYGVKD come from the germline V gene. Trimming took off 7 bases at V and 7 bases at J, with 19 bases between the two ends. The CDR3 loop spans 14 amino acids. The CDR3 nucleotides are TGTGCCATCACCAGGACAGCCCCGGGGGTTGAAGCTTTCTTT. Residues: CAITRTAPGVEAFF.

The genes are TRBV2 and TRBJ2-7; D ambiguous. Trimming shortened V by 6 bases and J by 5 bases, and 8 bases separated the two germline ends. In germline, CDR1 is SNHLY, CDR2 FYNNEI. The CDR3 extends over 11 amino acids. CDR3 in DNA: TGTGCCAGCAGCGGATACAACGAGCAGTACTTC. Protein sequence: CASSGYNEQYF.

This clone was found a few times. The J gene is TRBJ1-6, the V gene TRBV30; TRBD1 aligns across 8 bases. V shed 5 bases and J 8 bases; nucleotides not matched to a gene: 5. Germline CDR1 and CDR2: GTSNPN and SVGIG (reference sequence). The CDR3 covers 13 residues. CDR3 residues: CAWGQGKDSPLHF. CDR3 DNA: TGTGCCTGGGGACAGGGAAAGGATTCACCCCTCCACTTT.

This rearrangement joins TRBV5-6 to TRBJ2-7; 14 nucleotides line up with TRBD2. The CDR3 extends over 16 amino acids. Germline V CDR1 and CDR2: SGHDT, YYEEEE. Trimming at V came to 0 bases and at J to 3 bases, leaving 2 bases not matched to a gene. The CDR3 nucleotides are TGTGCCAGCAGCTTGGGACTAGCGGGAGGGCTCTACGAGCAGTACTTC. Amino acid sequence: CASSLGLAGGLYEQYF.